This TCR beta chain was identified in a study of T cell responses to AZD1222 COVID-19 vaccine. Generated by immunoSEQ multiplex PCR, the TCRdb table keeps only in-frame clones and is missing some. This sample yields over 50,000 clones, of which about 83% are seen a single time; 6.5% to 8% belongs to the top ten. Trimming removed 8 bases at V and 5 bases at J, with 9 bases between. The CDR3 consists of 12 residues. CDR1 MNHEY and CDR2 SVGAGI come from the germline V gene. The source was peripheral blood, collected on day 0 of AZD1222 vaccination. This receptor was taken from an adult in good health. The V call is TRBV6-5, the J call TRBJ2-2, with unresolved D. The CDR3 DNA reads as TGTGCCAGCTGGATAAAGACCGGGGAGCTGTTTTTT. Protein sequence: CASWIKTGELFF.